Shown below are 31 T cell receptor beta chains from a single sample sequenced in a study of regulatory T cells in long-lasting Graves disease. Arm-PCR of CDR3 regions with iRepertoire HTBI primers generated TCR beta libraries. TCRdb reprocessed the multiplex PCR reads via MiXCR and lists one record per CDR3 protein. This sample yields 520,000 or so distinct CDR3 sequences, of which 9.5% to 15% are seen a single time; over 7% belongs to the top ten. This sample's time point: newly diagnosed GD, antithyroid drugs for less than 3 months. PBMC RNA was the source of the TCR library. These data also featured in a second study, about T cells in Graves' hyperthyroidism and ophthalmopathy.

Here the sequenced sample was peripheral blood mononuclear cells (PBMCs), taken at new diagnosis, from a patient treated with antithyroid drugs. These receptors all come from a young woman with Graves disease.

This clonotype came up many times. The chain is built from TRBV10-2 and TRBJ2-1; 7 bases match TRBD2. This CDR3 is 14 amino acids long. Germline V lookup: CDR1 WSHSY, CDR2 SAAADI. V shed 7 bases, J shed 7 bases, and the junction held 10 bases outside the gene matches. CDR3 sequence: CASTWREGLNEQFF. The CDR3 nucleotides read TGCGCCAGCACATGGAGGGAGGGCTTGAATGAGCAGTTCTTC.

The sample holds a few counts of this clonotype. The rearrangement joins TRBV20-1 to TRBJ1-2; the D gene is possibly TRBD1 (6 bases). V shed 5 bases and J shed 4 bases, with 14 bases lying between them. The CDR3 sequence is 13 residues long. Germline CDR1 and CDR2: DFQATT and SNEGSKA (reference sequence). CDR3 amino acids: CSAERTAAYGYTF. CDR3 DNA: TGCAGTGCTGAAAGGACAGCGGCCTATGGCTACACCTTC.

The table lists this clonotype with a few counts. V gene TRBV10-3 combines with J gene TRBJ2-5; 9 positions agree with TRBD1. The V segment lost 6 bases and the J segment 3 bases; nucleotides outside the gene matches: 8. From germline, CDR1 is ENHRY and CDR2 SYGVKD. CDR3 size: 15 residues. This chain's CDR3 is CAISRTGGEEETQYF. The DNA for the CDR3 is TGTGCCATCAGCCGCACAGGGGGCGAAGAAGAGACCCAGTACTTC.

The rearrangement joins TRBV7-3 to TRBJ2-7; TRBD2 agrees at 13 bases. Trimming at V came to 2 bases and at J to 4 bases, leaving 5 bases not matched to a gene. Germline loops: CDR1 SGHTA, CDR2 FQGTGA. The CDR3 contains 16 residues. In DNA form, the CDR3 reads TGTGCCAGCAGCTTATTTAGACTAGCGGGAGGATACGAGCAGTACTTC. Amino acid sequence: CASSLFRLAGGYEQYF.

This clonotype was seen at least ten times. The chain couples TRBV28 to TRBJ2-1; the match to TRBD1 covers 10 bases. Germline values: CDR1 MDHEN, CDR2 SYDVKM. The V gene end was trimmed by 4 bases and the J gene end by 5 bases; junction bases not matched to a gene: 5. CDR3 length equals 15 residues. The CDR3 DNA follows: TGTGCCAGCAGTTCCCCGGGACAGGGGCACAATGAGCAGTTCTTC. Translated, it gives CASSSPGQGHNEQFF.

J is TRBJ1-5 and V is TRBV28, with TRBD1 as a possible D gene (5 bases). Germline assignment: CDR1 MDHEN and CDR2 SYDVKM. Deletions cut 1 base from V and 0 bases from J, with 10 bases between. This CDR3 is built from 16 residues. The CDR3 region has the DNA TGTGCCAGCAGTTTATCCCCAGGGTATAGCAATCAGCCCCAGCATTTT. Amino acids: CASSLSPGYSNQPQHF.

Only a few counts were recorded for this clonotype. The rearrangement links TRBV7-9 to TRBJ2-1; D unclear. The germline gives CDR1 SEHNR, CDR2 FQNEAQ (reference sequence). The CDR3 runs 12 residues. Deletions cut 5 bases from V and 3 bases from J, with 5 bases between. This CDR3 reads CASSQNYNEQFF. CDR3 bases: TGTGCCAGCAGCCAGAACTACAATGAGCAGTTCTTC.

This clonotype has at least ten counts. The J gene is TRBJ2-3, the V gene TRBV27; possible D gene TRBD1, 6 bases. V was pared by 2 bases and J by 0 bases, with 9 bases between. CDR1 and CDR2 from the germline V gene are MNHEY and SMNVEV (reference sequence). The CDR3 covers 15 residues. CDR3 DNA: TGTGCCAGCAGTTTACGGGACATTAGCACAGATACGCAGTATTTT. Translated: CASSLRDISTDTQYF.

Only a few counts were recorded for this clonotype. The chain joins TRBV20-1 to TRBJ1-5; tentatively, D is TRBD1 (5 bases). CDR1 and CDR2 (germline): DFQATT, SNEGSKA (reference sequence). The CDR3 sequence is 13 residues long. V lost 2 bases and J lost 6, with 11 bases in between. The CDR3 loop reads CSARQGGFQPQHF. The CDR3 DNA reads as TGCAGTGCTAGACAGGGCGGCTTTCAGCCCCAGCATTTT.

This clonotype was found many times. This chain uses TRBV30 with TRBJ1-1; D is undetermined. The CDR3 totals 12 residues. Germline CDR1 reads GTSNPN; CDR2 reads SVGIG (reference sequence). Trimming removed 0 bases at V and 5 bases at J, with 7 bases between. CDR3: CAWSVSPTEAFF. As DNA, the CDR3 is TGTGCCTGGAGTGTAAGCCCAACTGAAGCTTTCTTT.

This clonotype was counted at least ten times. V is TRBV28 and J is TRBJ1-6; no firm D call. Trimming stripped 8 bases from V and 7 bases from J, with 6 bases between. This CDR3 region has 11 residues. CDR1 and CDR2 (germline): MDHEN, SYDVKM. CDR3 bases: TGTGCCAGCGCGGGAAATTCACCCCTCCACTTT. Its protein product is CASAGNSPLHF. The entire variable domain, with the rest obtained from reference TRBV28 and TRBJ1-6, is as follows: DVKVTQSSRYLVKRTGEKVFLECVQDMDHENMFWYRQDPGLGLRLIYFSYDVKMKEKGDIPEGYSVSREKKERFSLILESASTNQTSMYLCASAGNSPLHFGNGTRLTVT.

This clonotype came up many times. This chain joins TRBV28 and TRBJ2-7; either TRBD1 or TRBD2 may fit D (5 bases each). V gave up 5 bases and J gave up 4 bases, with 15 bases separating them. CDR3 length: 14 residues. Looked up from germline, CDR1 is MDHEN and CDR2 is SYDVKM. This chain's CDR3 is CASSRTGPPYEQYF. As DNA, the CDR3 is TGTGCCAGCAGTCGGACGGGACCGCCGTACGAGCAGTACTTC.

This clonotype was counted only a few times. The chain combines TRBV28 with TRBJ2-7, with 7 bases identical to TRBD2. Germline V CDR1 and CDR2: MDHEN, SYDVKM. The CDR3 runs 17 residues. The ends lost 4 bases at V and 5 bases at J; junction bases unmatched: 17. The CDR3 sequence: CASSSPKAGVRSHEQYF. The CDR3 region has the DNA TGTGCCAGCAGTTCCCCCAAGGCGGGAGTGCGGTCCCACGAGCAGTACTTC.

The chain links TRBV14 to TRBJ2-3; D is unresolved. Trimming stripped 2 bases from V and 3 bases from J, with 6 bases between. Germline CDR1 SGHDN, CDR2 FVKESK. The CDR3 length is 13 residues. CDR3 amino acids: CASSQFRTDTQYF. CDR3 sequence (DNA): TGTGCCAGCAGCCAATTCCGTACAGATACGCAGTATTTT.

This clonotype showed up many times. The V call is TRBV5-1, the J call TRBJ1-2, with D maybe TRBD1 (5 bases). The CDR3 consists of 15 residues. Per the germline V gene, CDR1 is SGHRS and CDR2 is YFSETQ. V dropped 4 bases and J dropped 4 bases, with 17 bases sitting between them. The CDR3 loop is CASSLGTNGAYGYTF. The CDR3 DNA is TGCGCCAGCAGCCTAGGGACGAACGGCGCCTATGGCTACACCTTC. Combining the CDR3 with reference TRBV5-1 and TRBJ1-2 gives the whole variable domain KAGVTQTPRYLIKTRGQQVTLSCSPISGHRSVSWYQQTPGQGLQFLFEYFSETQRNKGNFPGRFSGRQFSNSRSEMNVSTLELGDSALYLCASSLGTNGAYGYTFGSGTRLTVV.

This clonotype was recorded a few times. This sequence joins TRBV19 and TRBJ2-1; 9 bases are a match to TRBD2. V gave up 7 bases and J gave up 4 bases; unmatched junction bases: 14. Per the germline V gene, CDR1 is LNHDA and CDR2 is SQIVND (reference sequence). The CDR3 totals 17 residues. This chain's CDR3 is CASTKWASGIPYNEQFF. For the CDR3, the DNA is TGTGCCAGTACCAAGTGGGCTAGCGGGATTCCTTACAATGAGCAGTTCTTC. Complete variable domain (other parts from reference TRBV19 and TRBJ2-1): DGGITQSPKYLFRKEGQNVTLSCEQNLNHDAMYWYRQDPGQGLRLIYYSQIVNDFQKGDIAEGYSVSREKKESFPLTVTSAQKNPTAFYLCASTKWASGIPYNEQFFGPGTRLTVL.

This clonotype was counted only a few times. For the CDR3, the DNA is TGCAGTGCTAGATCCCCGACAGGTCACCAGCCCCAGCATTTT. Translating gives CSARSPTGHQPQHF. V usage is TRBV20-1 and J usage is TRBJ1-5, with D possibly TRBD1 on 6 matching bases. Germline-derived CDR1 and CDR2 are DFQATT and SNEGSKA (reference sequence). The CDR3 covers 14 residues. V shed 2 bases and J shed 7 bases, with 15 bases lying between them.

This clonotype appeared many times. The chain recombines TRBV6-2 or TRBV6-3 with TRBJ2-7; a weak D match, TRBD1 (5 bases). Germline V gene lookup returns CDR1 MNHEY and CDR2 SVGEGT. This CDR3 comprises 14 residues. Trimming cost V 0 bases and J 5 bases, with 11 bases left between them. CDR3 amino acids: CASSYSNRGNEQYF. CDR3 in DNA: TGTGCCAGCAGTTACTCGAATAGGGGAAACGAGCAGTACTTC.

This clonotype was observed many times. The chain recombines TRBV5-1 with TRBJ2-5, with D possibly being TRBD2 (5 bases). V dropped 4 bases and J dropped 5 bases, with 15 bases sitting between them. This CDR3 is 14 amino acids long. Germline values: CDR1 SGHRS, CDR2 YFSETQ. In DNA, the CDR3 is TGCGCCAGCAGCCTCGGGATTCCTGTGGAGACCCAGTACTTC. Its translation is CASSLGIPVETQYF.

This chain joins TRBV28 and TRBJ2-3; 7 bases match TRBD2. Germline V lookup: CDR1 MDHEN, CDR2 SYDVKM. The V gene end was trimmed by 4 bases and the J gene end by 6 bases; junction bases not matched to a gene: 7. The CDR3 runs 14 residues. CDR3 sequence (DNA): TGTGCCAGCAGTTCCCCTCTCGGGGGGGATACGCAGTATTTT. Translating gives CASSSPLGGDTQYF.

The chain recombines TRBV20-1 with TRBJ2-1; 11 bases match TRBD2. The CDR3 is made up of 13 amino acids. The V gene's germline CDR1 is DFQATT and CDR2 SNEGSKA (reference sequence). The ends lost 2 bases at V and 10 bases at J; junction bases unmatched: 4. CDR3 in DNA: TGCAGTGCTAGAAGTCTAGCGGGAGGCGAGCAGTTCTTC. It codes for CSARSLAGGEQFF.

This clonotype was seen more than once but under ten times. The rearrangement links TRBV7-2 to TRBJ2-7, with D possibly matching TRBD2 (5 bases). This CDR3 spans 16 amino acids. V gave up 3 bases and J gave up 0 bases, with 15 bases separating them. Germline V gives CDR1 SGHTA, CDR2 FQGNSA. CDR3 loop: CASSLRASGRSYEQYF. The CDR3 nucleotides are TGTGCCAGCAGCTTGAGGGCGTCAGGCCGCTCCTACGAGCAGTACTTC.

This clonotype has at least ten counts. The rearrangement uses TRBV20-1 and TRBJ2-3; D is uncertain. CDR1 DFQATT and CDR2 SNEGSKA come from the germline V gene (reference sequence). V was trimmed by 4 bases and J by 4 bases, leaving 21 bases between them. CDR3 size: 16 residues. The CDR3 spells CSANNFLRRYSDTQYF. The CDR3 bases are TGCAGTGCTAATAATTTCCTGAGAAGATATTCAGATACGCAGTATTTT.

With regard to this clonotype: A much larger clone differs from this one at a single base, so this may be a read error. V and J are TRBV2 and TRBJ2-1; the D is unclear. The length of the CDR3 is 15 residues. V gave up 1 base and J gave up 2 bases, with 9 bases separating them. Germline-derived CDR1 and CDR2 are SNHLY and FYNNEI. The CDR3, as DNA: TGTGCCAGCAGTGAAGGGTCAAGCCCCTACAATGAGCAGTTCTTC. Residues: CASSEGSSPYNEQFF.

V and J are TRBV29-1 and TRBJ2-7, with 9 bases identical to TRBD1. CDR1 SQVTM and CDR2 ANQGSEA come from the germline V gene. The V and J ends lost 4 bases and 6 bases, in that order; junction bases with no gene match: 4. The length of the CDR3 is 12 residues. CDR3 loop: CSVGDRATEQYF. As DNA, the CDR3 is TGCAGCGTTGGGGACAGGGCGACCGAGCAGTACTTC.

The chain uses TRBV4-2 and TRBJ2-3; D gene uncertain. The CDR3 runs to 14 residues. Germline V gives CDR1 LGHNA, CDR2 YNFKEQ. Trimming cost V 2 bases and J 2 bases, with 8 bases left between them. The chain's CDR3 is CASSQRQDTDTQYF. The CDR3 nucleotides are TGTGCCAGCAGCCAACGGCAGGACACAGATACGCAGTATTTT.

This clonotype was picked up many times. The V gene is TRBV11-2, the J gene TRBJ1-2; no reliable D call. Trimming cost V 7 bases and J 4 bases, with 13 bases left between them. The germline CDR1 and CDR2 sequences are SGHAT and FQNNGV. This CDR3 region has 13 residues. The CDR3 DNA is TGTGCCAGCACCCCTGGCGGGAGCTATGGCTACACCTTC. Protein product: CASTPGGSYGYTF. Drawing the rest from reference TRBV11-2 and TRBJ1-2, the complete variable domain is EAGVAQSPRYKIIEKRQSVAFWCNPISGHATLYWYQQILGQGPKLLIQFQNNGVVDDSQLPKDRFSAERLKGVDSTLKIQPAKLEDSAVYLCASTPGGSYGYTFGSGTRLTVV.

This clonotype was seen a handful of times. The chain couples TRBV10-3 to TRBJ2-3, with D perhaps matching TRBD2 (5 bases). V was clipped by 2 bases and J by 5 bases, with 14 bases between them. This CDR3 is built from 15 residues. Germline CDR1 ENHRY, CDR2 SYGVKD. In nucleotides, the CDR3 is TGTGCCATCAGTGAGGGACTCCCTGGTAGAGATACGCAGTATTTT. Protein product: CAISEGLPGRDTQYF.

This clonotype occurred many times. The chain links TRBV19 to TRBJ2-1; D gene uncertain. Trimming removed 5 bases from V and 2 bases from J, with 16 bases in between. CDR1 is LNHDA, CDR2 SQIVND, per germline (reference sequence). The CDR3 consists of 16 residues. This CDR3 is CASSQPSVIAYNEQFF. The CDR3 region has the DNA TGTGCCAGTAGTCAGCCGTCGGTAATAGCCTACAATGAGCAGTTCTTC.

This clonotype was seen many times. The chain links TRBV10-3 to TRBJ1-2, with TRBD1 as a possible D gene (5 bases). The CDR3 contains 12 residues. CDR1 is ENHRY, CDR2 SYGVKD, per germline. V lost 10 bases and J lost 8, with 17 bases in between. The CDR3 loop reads CASSGGKTGYTF. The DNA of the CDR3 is TGTGCCAGCTCGGGGGGAAAGACCGGCTACACCTTC.

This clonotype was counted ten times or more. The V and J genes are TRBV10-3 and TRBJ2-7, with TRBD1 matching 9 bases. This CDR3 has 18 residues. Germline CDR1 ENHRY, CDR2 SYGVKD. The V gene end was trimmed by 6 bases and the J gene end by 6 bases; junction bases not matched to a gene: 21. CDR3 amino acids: CAISEIYYSGTGSAEQYF. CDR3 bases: TGTGCCATCAGCGAAATTTACTACTCCGGGACAGGGTCGGCCGAGCAGTACTTC.